This T cell receptor (beta chain) emerged from a study of blood T cell repertoires in COVID-19. Profiled with immunoSEQ multiplex PCR; TCRdb holds only in-frame clones, not every one. This sample yields about 16,000 clones, of which roughly four fifths are seen a single time; 21% belongs to the top ten. This CDR3 contains 13 residues. V lost 6 bases to trimming and J lost 8 bases, with 16 bases between them. In germline, CDR1 is KGHSH, CDR2 LQKENI. Sequenced input: peripheral blood. The rearrangement joins TRBV18 to TRBJ1-1, with D possibly matching TRBD1 (5 bases). This sequence originates from a man of 80 years or more with active COVID-19. The CDR3 protein is CASSIGQEGEAFF. CDR3 nucleotides: TGTGCCAGCTCGATTGGTCAGGAGGGGGAAGCTTTCTTT.